This passage covers 12 T cell receptor beta chains from one sample sequenced in a study of vaccination and CD4 T cells after COVID-19. Their antigen targets remain unknown. Treatment in this sample: approximately 9-day PBMC culture with coronavirus spike peptide pools or control peptides (ViraFEST assay). Cultured CD4+ T-cell DNA underwent Oncomine TCR Beta short-read sequencing. TCRdb passed the PCR reads through MiXCR, listing each CDR3 protein once. The sample holds several thousand distinct CDR3 sequences; 43% are singletons and the top ten take approximately 54%. The sequenced sample consisted of CD4+ T cells from blood, cultured in vitro. The receptors derive from a human donor who had recovered from COVID-19.

The chain has TRBV5-6 and TRBJ2-3; D not resolved. The CDR3 spans 13 residues. V gave up 1 base and J gave up 1 base, with 4 bases separating them. CDR1 and CDR2 from the germline V gene are SGHDT and YYEEEE. This CDR3 reads CASSLRRTDTQYF. The CDR3 region has the DNA TGTGCCAGCAGCTTGAGGCGCACAGATACGCAGTATTTT.

The CDR3 bases are TGTGCCAGCTCACCGGGACTAGTATCGGGTGAGCAGTACTTC. This encodes CASSPGLVSGEQYF. This chain uses TRBV18 with TRBJ2-7; 8 nucleotides agree with TRBD2. CDR1 is KGHSH, CDR2 LQKENI, per germline. Trimming took 3 bases from V and 7 from J; bases not matched to a gene: 8. The CDR3 loop spans 14 amino acids.

This chain joins TRBV6-1 and TRBJ1-1, with 9 bases lining up with TRBD1. Trimming at V came to 5 bases and at J to 4 bases, leaving 8 bases not matched to a gene. Germline V gene lookup returns CDR1 MNHNS and CDR2 SASEGT. The CDR3 runs 15 residues. The CDR3 loop reads CASSLGTGWGTEAFF. The CDR3 region has the DNA TGTGCCAGCAGTCTCGGGACAGGGTGGGGCACTGAAGCTTTCTTT.

This clonotype has just one count. The chain recombines TRBV7-9 with TRBJ2-2; TRBD2 agrees at 10 bases. The V and J ends lost 5 bases and 8 bases, in that order; junction bases with no gene match: 8. CDR1 and CDR2 (germline): SEHNR, FQNEAQ (reference sequence). The CDR3 consists of 15 residues. CDR3 amino acids: CASSRELAGSGELFF. CDR3 nucleotides: TGTGCCAGCAGCCGAGAACTAGCGGGAAGTGGGGAGCTGTTTTTT.

The rearrangement joins TRBV29-1 to TRBJ2-5; possibly TRBD1 for D (5 bases). The CDR3 contains 13 residues. V was trimmed by 7 bases and J by 4 bases, leaving 16 bases between them. CDR1 and CDR2 (germline): SQVTM, ANQGSEA. The CDR3 loop reads CSAFKGETETQYF. Here the CDR3 DNA reads TGCAGCGCATTCAAAGGGGAAACAGAGACCCAGTACTTC.

By its share, this clonotype is large. The rearrangement joins TRBV20-1 to TRBJ1-1, with D tentatively TRBD1 (5 bases). The CDR3 sequence is 14 residues long. V lost 3 bases and J lost 4, with 15 bases in between. Germline CDR1 DFQATT, CDR2 SNEGSKA (reference sequence). CDR3 sequence reads: CSASIPGWGTEAFF. The CDR3 DNA is TGCAGTGCTAGTATTCCAGGGTGGGGCACTGAAGCTTTCTTT.

In DNA, the CDR3 is TGTGCCAGCAGCCTCCTAGGTATTTTCGAGCAGTACTTC. This sequence encodes CASSLLGIFEQYF. The V and J genes are TRBV7-2 and TRBJ2-7; D is ambiguous. Germline CDR1 is SGHTA and CDR2 is FQGNSA. The V end lost 5 bases, the J end lost 6 bases, and 14 bases lay between the germline ends. CDR3 size: 13 residues.

This clonotype was seen only a few times. This chain links TRBV20-1 with TRBJ2-1; 10 bases agree with TRBD2. Germline CDR1 is DFQATT and CDR2 is SNEGSKA (reference sequence). The CDR3 is 16 residues long. After removal of 6 bases from V and 7 bases from J, the junction contained 15 bases not matched to a gene. In DNA, the CDR3 is TGCAGTGCCGAGGTCAACGTGGAGACTAGCGGGAATGAGCAGTTCTTC. Amino acids: CSAEVNVETSGNEQFF.

This clonotype was found a few times. J is TRBJ2-1 and V is TRBV11-2; D may be TRBD2 (5 bases). The V end was cut by 1 base, the J end by 0 bases, with 7 bases between. CDR3 length: 15 residues. CDR1 is SGHAT, CDR2 FQNNGV, per germline. CDR3 sequence: CASSLGGSSYNEQFF. In nucleotides, the CDR3 is TGTGCCAGCAGCTTAGGAGGGAGCTCCTACAATGAGCAGTTCTTC.

This CDR3 reads CASSRSSSYTGELFF. CDR3 DNA sequence: TGTGCCAGCAGTAGATCCTCGAGCTACACCGGGGAGCTGTTTTTT. This sequence joins TRBV4-2 and TRBJ2-2; D is ambiguous. V gave up 6 bases and J gave up 3 bases, with 14 bases separating them. This CDR3 has 15 residues. Looked up from germline, CDR1 is LGHNA and CDR2 is YNFKEQ.

This clonotype has a handful of counts. The CDR3: CASSPGVGSNTGELFF. Written as DNA, the CDR3 is TGTGCCAGCTCACCGGGCGTAGGATCGAACACCGGGGAGCTGTTTTTT. This chain links TRBV18 with TRBJ2-2, with unresolved D. The CDR3 has 16 amino acids. V gave up 3 bases and J gave up 0 bases, with 11 bases separating them. Germline V gene lookup returns CDR1 KGHSH and CDR2 LQKENI.

The CDR3 bases are TGCAGTGCGCCCGCGCCAGGGGGCGCCGTGGGGGAGCAGTACTTC. Translation: CSAPAPGGAVGEQYF. This sequence joins TRBV20-1 and TRBJ2-7, with 8 nucleotides matching TRBD1. Per the germline V gene, CDR1 is DFQATT and CDR2 is SNEGSKA (reference sequence). The CDR3 consists of 15 residues. Trimming took 6 bases from V and 7 from J; bases not matched to a gene: 17.